Here is one TCR beta chain with its context. The data derive from a study of cytomegalovirus exposure and HLA in healthy donors. Trimming cost V 2 bases and J 0 bases, with 11 bases left between them. Germline CDR1 is SGHTS and CDR2 is YDEGEE. The CDR3 is 16 residues long. This PCR relied on a set of 60 Vbeta primers and 13 Jbeta primers. Clones were read by immunoSEQ multiplex PCR, and TCRdb kept only the in-frame ones, dropping some. The data hold over 130,000 clones, with 61% observed a single time. The chain combines TRBV5-8 with TRBJ1-4, with no clear D. The sequenced sample was PBMCs. This receptor was identified in a male donor in good health and CMV-seronegative. In nucleotides, the CDR3 is TGTGCCAGCAGCTTAGGCCCCGGGGCAACTAATGAAAAACTGTTTTTT. It is translated as CASSLGPGATNEKLFF.